The 28 T cell receptor beta chains reported below all come from one sample, sequenced in a study of shared clonotypes between healthy human individuals. Sequencing used immunoSEQ multiplex PCR; TCRdb keeps in-frame clones, though not all of them. The sample shows roughly 2.6 million clones, roughly nine tenths of them seen only once. Material: naive CD4+ T cells sorted from blood. Noted subset: CD45RA+ positively selected. All receptors derive from a man younger than 30 in good health.

The chain combines TRBV2 with TRBJ1-4; 7 bases align to TRBD1. The CDR3 loop spans 15 amino acids. Unmatched junction bases numbered 12, after V lost 7 bases and J lost 7 bases. Germline values: CDR1 SNHLY, CDR2 FYNNEI. CDR3 DNA: TGTGCCAGCACCGGACAGGCTCTTGGGGGTGAAAAACTGTTTTTT. It codes for CASTGQALGGEKLFF.

The chain joins TRBV10-3 to TRBJ2-1; 11 bases align to TRBD2. Trimming took 10 bases from V and 9 from J; bases not matched to a gene: 17. CDR3 size: 16 residues. CDR1 and CDR2 (germline): ENHRY, SYGVKD. The CDR3, as DNA: TGTGCCACCTCCTGGGGGACTAGCGGACTTGGGAGTGAGCAGTTCTTC. Encoded protein: CATSWGTSGLGSEQFF.

The chain is built from TRBV6-1 and TRBJ2-7; 8 bases agree with TRBD2. The CDR3 runs 14 residues. V shed 2 bases, J shed 3 bases, and the junction held 3 bases outside the gene matches. Germline lookup yields CDR1 MNHNS and CDR2 SASEGT. As DNA, the CDR3 is TGTGCCAGCAGTGAAAGCGGGAGCTTCTACGAGCAGTACTTC. It encodes CASSESGSFYEQYF.

The V gene is TRBV6-1, the J gene TRBJ1-5; D ambiguous. The ends were cut back, 6 bases at V and 7 bases at J, with 10 bases in the middle. This CDR3 is 12 amino acids long. The V gene's germline CDR1 is MNHNS and CDR2 SASEGT. CDR3 DNA: TGTGCCAGCAGCGCGTTCCGGCAGCCCCAGCATTTT. This sequence encodes CASSAFRQPQHF.

This clone has only one observation. V gene TRBV10-3 combines with J gene TRBJ2-3; the D gene is possibly TRBD2 (6 bases). V lost 3 bases and J lost 4, with 11 bases in between. The CDR3 is 14 residues long. Germline CDR1 reads ENHRY; CDR2 reads SYGVKD. CDR3 DNA: TGTGCCATCAGTGATGGGCGGGGCCCAGATACGCAGTATTTT. Its translation is CAISDGRGPDTQYF.

The chain carries TRBV5-1 and TRBJ2-7; D perhaps matches TRBD2 (6 bases). The CDR3 has 16 residues. V was cut by 0 bases and J by 2 bases, with 15 bases left in between. From germline, CDR1 is SGHRS and CDR2 YFSETQ. Here the CDR3 reads CASSLGVWDSTYEQYF. The CDR3 region has the DNA TGCGCCAGCAGCTTGGGAGTGTGGGACTCCACCTACGAGCAGTACTTC.

The rearrangement links TRBV4-1 to TRBJ2-5; 12 bases are shared with TRBD1. Germline CDR1 reads MGHRA; CDR2 reads YSYEKL. This CDR3 has 15 amino acids. V shed 3 bases and J 5 bases; nucleotides not matched to a gene: 4. In DNA, the CDR3 is TGCGCCAGCAGCCAGGGACAGGGGGCATGGGAGACCCAGTACTTC. It is translated as CASSQGQGAWETQYF.

This chain uses TRBV10-3 with TRBJ1-2, with a possible D match to TRBD1 (6 bases). This CDR3 comprises 15 residues. Trimming pared 2 bases from V and 4 bases from J, leaving 14 bases between. Germline values: CDR1 ENHRY, CDR2 SYGVKD. CDR3 sequence reads: CAISEQGHFLYGYTF. The CDR3, as DNA: TGTGCCATCAGTGAGCAGGGGCACTTTCTCTATGGCTACACCTTC.

This clone has a single count. Distinct nucleotide sequences in the sample also encode this CDR3. V gene TRBV5-1 combines with J gene TRBJ2-2; 8 nucleotides align to TRBD1. The CDR3 loop spans 15 amino acids. V lost 3 bases and J lost 2; bases outside the gene matches: 3. Looked up from germline, CDR1 is SGHRS and CDR2 is YFSETQ. CDR3 DNA: TGCGCCAGCAGCTCGGACAGGGTTAACACCGGGGAGCTGTTTTTT. Protein product: CASSSDRVNTGELFF.

J is TRBJ1-6 and V is TRBV6-1, with TRBD1 matching 8 bases. CDR1 is MNHNS, CDR2 SASEGT, per germline. The V gene end was trimmed by 4 bases and the J gene end by 1 base; junction bases not matched to a gene: 6. The CDR3 totals 17 residues. The CDR3 DNA is TGTGCCAGCAGTGTTGGGACAGGAGGATCCTATAATTCACCCCTCCACTTT. Its translation: CASSVGTGGSYNSPLHF.

This sequence joins TRBV19 and TRBJ1-2, with no clear D. The CDR3 is 13 amino acids. Trimming pared 5 bases from V and 3 bases from J, leaving 10 bases between. Germline CDR1 LNHDA, CDR2 SQIVND (reference sequence). CDR3 sequence: CASSLKGYYGYTF. The DNA for the CDR3 is TGTGCCAGTAGTTTAAAGGGTTACTATGGCTACACCTTC.

The rearrangement joins TRBV7-2 to TRBJ2-4; 11 nucleotides match TRBD2. Germline V CDR1 and CDR2: SGHTA, FQGNSA. Trimming cost V 4 bases and J 4 bases; bases outside gene matches: 9. CDR3 length equals 17 residues. The CDR3 loop reads CASSSGITSGGKNIQYF. CDR3 bases: TGTGCCAGCAGCTCCGGGATCACTAGCGGGGGTAAAAACATTCAGTACTTC. Complete variable domain (other parts from reference TRBV7-2 and TRBJ2-4): GAGVSQSPSNKVTEKGKDVELRCDPISGHTALYWYRQSLGQGLEFLIYFQGNSAPDKSGLPSDRFSAERTGGSVSTLTIQRTQQEDSAVYLCASSSGITSGGKNIQYFGAGTRLSVL.

This chain joins TRBV28 and TRBJ2-5, with a weak D call TRBD2 (7 bases). Trimming pared 2 bases from V and 3 bases from J, leaving 13 bases between. Germline V CDR1 and CDR2: MDHEN, SYDVKM. The CDR3 sequence is 15 residues long. CDR3 in amino acids: CASSLRGGAKETQYF. The CDR3 nucleotides read TGTGCCAGCAGTTTAAGGGGGGGGGCCAAAGAGACCCAGTACTTC.

The V and J genes are TRBV19 and TRBJ2-4, with 7 positions matching TRBD1. Germline lookup yields CDR1 LNHDA and CDR2 SQIVND (reference sequence). V was clipped by 3 bases and J by 1 base; unmatched bases: 3. The CDR3 has 15 amino acids. CDR3 in DNA: TGTGCCAGTAGTATCGACAGGGTGGCCAAAAACATTCAGTACTTC. Protein product: CASSIDRVAKNIQYF.

This rearrangement joins TRBV6-6 to TRBJ1-6, with a weak D call TRBD1 (6 bases). The V gene lost 5 bases and the J gene lost 7 bases, with 12 bases spanning the gap. Germline loops: CDR1 MNHNY, CDR2 SVGAGI (reference sequence). The length of the CDR3 is 14 residues. CDR3: CASSPRGTNSPLHF. The CDR3 region has the DNA TGTGCCAGCAGTCCCCGGGGGACAAATTCACCCCTCCACTTT.

The V and J genes are TRBV19 and TRBJ2-7, with a weak D call TRBD1 (6 bases). The germline V and J ends were trimmed by 6 bases and 4 bases, with 16 bases remaining between them. Germline assignment: CDR1 LNHDA and CDR2 SQIVND (reference sequence). This CDR3 contains 14 residues. CDR3 DNA: TGTGCCAGTAGACCGACAGGCCTCCTTTACGAGCAGTACTTC. This sequence encodes CASRPTGLLYEQYF.

The V gene is TRBV19, the J gene TRBJ1-6, with 8 bases fitting TRBD1. Per the germline V gene, CDR1 is LNHDA and CDR2 is SQIVND (reference sequence). The V gene end was trimmed by 5 bases and the J gene end by 10 bases; junction bases not matched to a gene: 7. The CDR3 sequence is 14 residues long. The CDR3 loop is CASSEQGARSPLHF. Here the CDR3 DNA reads TGTGCCAGTAGTGAGCAGGGGGCAAGGTCACCCCTCCACTTT.

The genes are TRBV27 and TRBJ1-1; 9 bases are a match to TRBD1. Losses at the gene ends were 3 bases for V and 4 bases for J; bases not matched to a gene: 9. CDR1 is MNHEY and CDR2 is SMNVEV in the germline V gene (reference sequence). This CDR3 has 16 amino acids. The CDR3: CASSFTGGGWRTEAFF. CDR3 nucleotide sequence: TGTGCCAGCAGTTTCACAGGGGGCGGGTGGCGCACTGAAGCTTTCTTT.

The chain has TRBV21-1 and TRBJ2-5; whether TRBD1, the table's D call, matches the DNA was not checked. TRBV21-1 is an annotated pseudogene. The CDR3 is 13 amino acids. The CDR3 DNA follows: TGTGCCAGGGAGACAGGGGGGCAAGAGACCCAGTACTTC. Its protein product is CARETGGQETQYF.

The rearrangement uses TRBV19 and TRBJ1-1; D perhaps matches TRBD1 (5 bases). CDR1 and CDR2 (germline): LNHDA, SQIVND (reference sequence). Deletions cut 6 bases from V and 4 bases from J, with 15 bases between. The CDR3 extends over 14 amino acids. The CDR3: CASSPARVSTEAFF. The CDR3 coding sequence is TGTGCCAGTAGCCCAGCCAGGGTGAGCACTGAAGCTTTCTTT.

This chain joins TRBV23-1 and TRBJ2-7; D uncertain. TRBV23-1 qualifies as an ORF whose function is uncertain. There are 13 residues in the CDR3. V was cut by 10 bases and J by 6 bases, with 19 bases left in between. In nucleotides, the CDR3 is TGCGCCACCCAGCCAAAGGTCCGGAGCGAGCAGTACTTC. Protein sequence: CATQPKVRSEQYF.

The chain combines TRBV11-2 with TRBJ2-7, with D perhaps matching TRBD2 (6 bases). This CDR3 spans 17 amino acids. Germline V CDR1 and CDR2: SGHAT, FQNNGV. The V gene lost 1 base and the J gene lost 4 bases, with 20 bases spanning the gap. The CDR3 sequence: CASSLVTLGEAPYEQYF. The DNA of the CDR3 is TGTGCCAGCAGCTTAGTAACCCTGGGGGAGGCCCCTTACGAGCAGTACTTC. Drawing the rest from reference TRBV11-2 and TRBJ2-7, the complete variable domain is EAGVAQSPRYKIIEKRQSVAFWCNPISGHATLYWYQQILGQGPKLLIQFQNNGVVDDSQLPKDRFSAERLKGVDSTLKIQPAKLEDSAVYLCASSLVTLGEAPYEQYFGPGTRLTVT.

The rearrangement uses TRBV11-2 and TRBJ2-5; D unresolved. V was clipped by 3 bases and J by 2 bases, with 7 bases between them. There are 13 residues in the CDR3. Germline CDR1 and CDR2: SGHAT and FQNNGV. The CDR3 reads CASSFLTQETQYF. Here the CDR3 DNA reads TGTGCCAGCAGCTTTCTAACGCAAGAGACCCAGTACTTC.

The chain combines TRBV12-5 with TRBJ2-2, with 9 bases identical to TRBD2. V gave up 3 bases and J gave up 6 bases; unmatched junction bases: 5. This CDR3 contains 15 residues. Germline assignment: CDR1 LGHNT and CDR2 FRNRAP. The CDR3 here is CASGFALAGPGELFF. For the CDR3, the DNA is TGTGCTAGTGGTTTTGCGCTAGCGGGGCCCGGGGAGCTGTTTTTT.

Concerning this clone: This sample includes further DNA sequences coding for the same CDR3. The chain carries TRBV2 and TRBJ2-7; no reliable D call. The CDR3 contains 13 residues. Germline V CDR1 and CDR2: SNHLY, FYNNEI. Trimming pared 3 bases from V and 0 bases from J, leaving 6 bases between. The CDR3 is CASSDGFSYEQYF. CDR3 coding DNA: TGTGCCAGCAGTGATGGGTTCTCCTACGAGCAGTACTTC. Full variable domain (remainder filled in from reference TRBV2 and TRBJ2-7): EPEVTQTPSHQVTQMGQEVILRCVPISNHLYFYWYRQILGQKVEFLVSFYNNEISEKSEIFDDQFSVERPDGSNFTLKIRSTKLEDSAMYFCASSDGFSYEQYFGPGTRLTVT.

The chain employs TRBV7-3 and TRBJ1-5; D call uncertain. V dropped 6 bases and J dropped 9 bases, with 15 bases sitting between them. CDR3 length equals 13 residues. CDR1 and CDR2 from the germline V gene are SGHTA and FQGTGA. CDR3 nucleotide sequence: TGTGCCAGCAGTGAGGATCCCATCCGGCCCCAGCATTTT. Amino acid sequence: CASSEDPIRPQHF.

This chain connects TRBV7-9 to TRBJ2-5; 8 nucleotides line up with TRBD1. The CDR3 has 16 residues. V lost 2 bases to trimming and J lost 5 bases; unmatched junction nucleotides: 10. Per the germline V gene, CDR1 is SEHNR and CDR2 is FQNEAQ (reference sequence). CDR3 loop: CASSLSWQGARETQYF. In nucleotides, the CDR3 is TGTGCCAGCAGCTTATCCTGGCAGGGGGCGCGGGAGACCCAGTACTTC.

The chain couples TRBV6-1 to TRBJ2-1; a weak D match, TRBD2 (6 bases). The CDR3 contains 14 residues. Germline V gene lookup returns CDR1 MNHNS and CDR2 SASEGT. V lost 8 bases and J 0 bases, leaving 11 bases between the germline ends. CDR3 sequence reads: CASQGLSSYNEQFF. Here the CDR3 DNA reads TGTGCCAGCCAGGGACTGTCCTCCTACAATGAGCAGTTCTTC.